The rows below give T cell receptor beta chains drawn from one sample of a study of T cell responses to AZD1222 COVID-19 vaccine. The table came from immunoSEQ multiplex PCR; TCRdb's copy has only in-frame clones and leaves some out. There are 140,000 or so clones in the sample; approximately 91% occur only once, and approximately 5.6% lies in the top ten. Sample: peripheral blood, taken 28 days after the second dose of the MenACWY control vaccine. All receptors derive from an adult who received the MenACWY meningococcal vaccine as a control. Both conserved end residues are part of each CDR3. The D gene is left open where the match is weak. Not every row has a clone size; where given, it reads once, few, many or a size class.

V	D	J	size	CDR3	DNA
TRBV5-1	TRBD2	TRBJ2-1	-	CASSRGLADYNEQFF	TGCGCCAGCAGCAGGGGACTAGCTGACTACAATGAGCAGTTCTTC
TRBV5-1	-	TRBJ2-7	-	CASSPGVSSYEQYF	TGCGCCAGCAGCCCGGGGGTTTCCTCCTACGAGCAGTACTTC
TRBV11-2	-	TRBJ2-5	few	CASSSGQQETQYF	TGTGCCAGCAGCTCGGGTCAGCAAGAGACCCAGTACTTC
TRBV19	-	TRBJ2-4	-	CASSINSQAKNIQYF	TGTGCCAGTAGTATTAATTCCCAAGCCAAAAACATTCAGTACTTC
TRBV24-1	-	TRBJ2-3	-	CATSDPSWVQGTDTQYF	TGTGCCACCAGTGATCCAAGTTGGGTTCAGGGTACAGATACGCAGTATTTT
TRBV6-9	TRBD1	TRBJ1-1	-	CARGTGWGTEAFF	TGTGCCAGAGGGACAGGGTGGGGCACTGAAGCTTTCTTT
TRBV28	-	TRBJ1-3	-	CASRATGLGNTIYF	TGTGCCAGCAGGGCCACGGGGCTGGGAAACACCATATATTTT
TRBV5-6	-	TRBJ1-1	-	CASSLGQQNTEAFF	TGTGCCAGCAGCTTGGGACAGCAAAACACTGAAGCTTTCTTT
TRBV6-6	TRBD1	TRBJ2-2	once	CASGRRQGHGELFF	TGTGCCAGCGGACGAAGACAGGGGCACGGGGAGCTGTTTTTT
TRBV3-1/TRBV3-2	-	TRBJ1-5	-	CASSQGVGGTQPQHF	TGTGCCAGCAGCCAGGGGGTCGGCGGCACCCAGCCCCAGCATTTT
TRBV6-5	-	TRBJ2-4	-	CASRGAGAKNIQYF	TGTGCCAGCAGGGGAGCGGGAGCCAAAAACATTCAGTACTTC
TRBV18	-	TRBJ2-5	once	CASSQTTERETQYF	TGTGCCAGCTCACAAACGACAGAACGCGAGACCCAGTACTTC
TRBV9	-	TRBJ2-5	-	CASSKEEETQYF	TGTGCCAGCAGCAAAGAGGAGGAGACCCAGTACTTC
TRBV5-5	-	TRBJ2-3	-	CASSSLGPGGTDTQYF	TGTGCCAGCAGCTCTCTTGGGCCCGGGGGCACAGATACGCAGTATTTT
TRBV7-3	TRBD1	TRBJ2-6	-	CASGQGSSGANVLTF	TGTGCCAGCGGACAGGGGTCCTCTGGGGCCAACGTCCTGACTTTC
TRBV19	TRBD1	TRBJ2-3	-	CASRPGQVSDTQYF	TGTGCCAGTAGGCCAGGACAGGTTTCAGATACGCAGTATTTT
TRBV5-1	-	TRBJ1-4	-	CASSRSDRGEKLFF	TGCGCCAGCAGCCGAAGCGACAGAGGGGAAAAACTGTTTTTT
TRBV11-3	-	TRBJ1-1	-	CASSLGTSARMNTEAFF	TGTGCCAGCAGCTTGGGGACGTCTGCCCGCATGAACACTGAAGCTTTCTTT
TRBV6-2/TRBV6-3	TRBD1	TRBJ1-5	few	CASSQAPDRGNQPQHF	TGTGCCAGCAGTCAGGCTCCTGACAGGGGAAATCAGCCCCAGCATTTT
TRBV30	-	TRBJ1-5	-	CAWNRDSNQPQHF	TGTGCCTGGAACAGGGATAGCAATCAGCCCCAGCATTTT
TRBV15	-	TRBJ1-1	-	CATSKSPANTEAFF	TGTGCCACCAGCAAAAGTCCGGCGAACACTGAAGCTTTCTTT
TRBV9	-	TRBJ2-1	-	CASSIQSLGGYNEQFF	TGTGCCAGCAGCATTCAGTCTCTAGGGGGGTACAATGAGCAGTTCTTC
TRBV7-6	-	TRBJ2-7	-	CASSYTGTAGEQYF	TGTGCCAGCAGCTATACCGGGACCGCCGGCGAGCAGTACTTC
TRBV7-2	-	TRBJ2-1	-	CASSLEGVSSYNEQFF	TGTGCCAGCAGCTTAGAGGGAGTAAGCTCCTACAATGAGCAGTTCTTC
TRBV15	-	TRBJ1-3	once	CATSTGSGNTIYF	TGTGCCACCAGCACAGGCTCTGGAAACACCATATATTTT
TRBV30	-	TRBJ1-1	few	CAWSKQGREAFF	TGTGCCTGGAGCAAACAGGGTAGGGAAGCTTTCTTT
TRBV7-2	-	TRBJ1-4	-	CASSSYVATNEKLFF	TGTGCCAGCAGCTCGTACGTGGCAACTAATGAAAAACTGTTTTTT